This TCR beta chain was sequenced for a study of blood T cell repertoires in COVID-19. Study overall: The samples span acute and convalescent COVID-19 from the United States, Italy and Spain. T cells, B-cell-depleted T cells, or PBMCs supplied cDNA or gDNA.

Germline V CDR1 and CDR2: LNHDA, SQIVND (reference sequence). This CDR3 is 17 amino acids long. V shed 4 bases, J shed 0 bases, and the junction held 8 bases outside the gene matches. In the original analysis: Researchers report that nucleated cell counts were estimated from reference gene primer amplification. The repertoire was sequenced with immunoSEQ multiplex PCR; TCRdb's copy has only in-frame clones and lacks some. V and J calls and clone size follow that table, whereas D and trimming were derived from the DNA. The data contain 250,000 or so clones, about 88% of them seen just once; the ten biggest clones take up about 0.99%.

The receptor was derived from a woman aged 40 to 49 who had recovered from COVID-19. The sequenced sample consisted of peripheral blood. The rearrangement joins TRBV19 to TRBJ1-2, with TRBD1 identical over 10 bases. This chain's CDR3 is CASSTRTGGASNYGYTF. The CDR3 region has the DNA TGTGCCAGTAGTACAAGGACAGGGGGAGCTTCTAACTATGGCTACACCTTC.